The T cell receptor beta chain under discussion was sequenced for a study of cytomegalovirus exposure and HLA in healthy donors. Study-wide results and limits: A highly shared variant cluster was judged a likely technical artifact. A later analysis linked 16,951 TCR beta sequences to HLA alleles at 0.05 false discovery rate. In a later analysis, donors in an Asian-associated ancestry cluster reportedly had fewer N-insertions in productive TCRs than the cohort mean. Across all donors, roughly uniform sequencing depth was an assumption of the presence/absence analyses.

Remarks on this clone: What it recognizes is unknown.

Primers for the PCR totalled 60 Vbeta and 13 Jbeta. Sequencing used immunoSEQ multiplex PCR; TCRdb keeps in-frame clones, though not all of them. The data contain more than 95,000 clones, around three quarters of them singletons. Specimen: PBMCs. The sequence came from a man aged 45 to 65 in good health and CMV-seropositive.

The CDR3 sequence: CASSMRGIGNQPQHF. The CDR3 DNA follows: TGTGCCAGTAGTATGCGGGGAATTGGCAATCAGCCCCAGCATTTT. This chain connects TRBV19 to TRBJ1-5, with D unresolved. The CDR3 sequence is 15 residues long. CDR1 and CDR2 from the germline V gene are LNHDA and SQIVND (reference sequence). V lost 3 bases and J lost 2, with 11 bases in between.